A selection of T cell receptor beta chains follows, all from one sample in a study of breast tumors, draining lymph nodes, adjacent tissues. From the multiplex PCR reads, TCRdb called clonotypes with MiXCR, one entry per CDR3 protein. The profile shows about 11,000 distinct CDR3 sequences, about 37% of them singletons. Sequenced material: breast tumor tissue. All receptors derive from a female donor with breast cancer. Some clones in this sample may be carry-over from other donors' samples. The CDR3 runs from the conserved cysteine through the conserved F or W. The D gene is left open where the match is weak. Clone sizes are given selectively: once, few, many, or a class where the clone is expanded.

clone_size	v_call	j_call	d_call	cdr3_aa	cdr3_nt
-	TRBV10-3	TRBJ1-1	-	CAIRVGLETEAFF	TGTGCCATCAGGGTCGGGCTGGAGACTGAAGCTTTCTTT
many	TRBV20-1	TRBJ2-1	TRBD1	CSARDFGTGPLEQFF	TGCAGTGCTAGAGATTTCGGGACAGGGCCTCTCGAGCAGTTCTTC
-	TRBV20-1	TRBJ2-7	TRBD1	CSASHPVTGYEQYF	TGCAGTGCTAGCCACCCAGTGACAGGGTACGAGCAGTACTTC
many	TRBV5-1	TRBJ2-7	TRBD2	CASTSGGARYEQYF	TGCGCCAGCACCTCGGGAGGGGCGAGGTACGAGCAGTACTTC
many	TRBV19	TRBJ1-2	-	CASRSRGSGYTF	TGTGCCAGTAGATCCAGGGGAAGTGGCTACACCTTC
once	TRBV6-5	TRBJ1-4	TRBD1	CASSYGTGGSNEKLFF	TGTGCCAGCAGTTATGGGACAGGGGGCTCAAATGAAAAACTGTTTTTT
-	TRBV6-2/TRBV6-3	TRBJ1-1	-	CASTKGGTSMNTEAFF	TGTGCCAGCACCAAGGGGGGTACGTCAATGAACACTGAAGCTTTCTTT
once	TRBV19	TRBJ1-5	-	CASSSHSNQPQHF	TGTGCCAGTAGTTCTCATAGCAATCAGCCCCAGCATTTT
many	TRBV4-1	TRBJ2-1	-	CASSQVYGQIIYNEQFF	TGCGCCAGCAGCCAAGTTTACGGGCAGATTATCTACAATGAGCAGTTCTTC
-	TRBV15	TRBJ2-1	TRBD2	CATSGRLAAFYNEQFF	TGTGCCACCAGCGGCCGACTAGCGGCCTTTTACAATGAGCAGTTCTTC
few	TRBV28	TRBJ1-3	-	CASSFYSSGNTIYF	TGTGCCAGCAGTTTCTATAGCTCTGGAAACACCATATATTTT
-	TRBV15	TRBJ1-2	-	CATSSPGDGAYGYTF	TGTGCCACCAGCAGCCCAGGGGACGGAGCCTATGGCTACACCTTC
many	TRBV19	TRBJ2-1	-	CASSLGMDNEQFF	TGTGCCAGTAGTCTTGGAATGGACAATGAGCAGTTCTTC
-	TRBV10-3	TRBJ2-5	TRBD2	CAVSDLASGRGDPETQYF	TGTGCCGTCAGTGACCTGGCTAGCGGGAGGGGAGATCCGGAGACCCAGTACTTC
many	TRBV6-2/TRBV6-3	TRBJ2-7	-	CASSYHRESEQYF	TGTGCCAGCAGTTACCACAGGGAATCCGAGCAGTACTTC
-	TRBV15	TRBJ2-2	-	CATSRELENTGELFF	TGTGCCACCAGCAGAGAGCTAGAGAACACCGGGGAGCTGTTTTTT
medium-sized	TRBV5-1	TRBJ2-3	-	CASSSGGFSTDTQYF	TGCGCCAGCAGTTCGGGCGGGTTTAGCACAGATACGCAGTATTTT
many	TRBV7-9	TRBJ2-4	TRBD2	CASSLPGLAGGGKNIQYF	TGTGCCAGCAGCTTACCCGGGCTAGCGGGGGGTGGCAAAAACATTCAGTACTTC
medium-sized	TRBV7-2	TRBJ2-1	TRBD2	CASSLIAGVLNEQFF	TGTGCCAGCAGTTTGATAGCGGGAGTCCTCAATGAGCAGTTCTTC
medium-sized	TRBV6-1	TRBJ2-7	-	CASSEALFHEQYF	TGTGCCAGCAGTGAAGCGCTTTTCCACGAGCAGTACTTC
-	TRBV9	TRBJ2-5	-	CASSVDRGQETQYF	TGTGCCAGCAGCGTAGACCGGGGCCAAGAGACCCAGTACTTC
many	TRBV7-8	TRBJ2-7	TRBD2	CASSGTSGGREQYF	TGTGCCAGCAGCGGGACTAGCGGGGGCCGAGAGCAGTACTTC
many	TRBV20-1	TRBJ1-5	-	CSARGLLVRESQHF	TGCAGTGCTAGAGGCCTGCTGGTTCGGGAATCCCAGCATTTT
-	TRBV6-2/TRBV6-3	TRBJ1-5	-	CASSGRPENYQPQHF	TGTGCCAGCAGTGGTCGACCAGAGAACTATCAGCCCCAGCATTTT
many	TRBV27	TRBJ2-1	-	CASSLGGSGANYNEQFF	TGTGCCAGCAGTTTAGGGGGCTCGGGAGCCAATTACAATGAGCAGTTCTTC
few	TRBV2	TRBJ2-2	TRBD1	CASSDATGSGELFF	TGTGCCAGCAGTGATGCGACAGGGTCCGGGGAGCTGTTTTTT
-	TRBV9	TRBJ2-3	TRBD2	CASSVGGEASGRTDTQYF	TGTGCCAGCAGCGTAGGGGGGGAGGCTAGCGGGAGGACAGATACGCAGTATTTT
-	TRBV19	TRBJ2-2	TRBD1	CASKWGQGVTGELFF	TGTGCCAGTAAATGGGGACAGGGAGTGACCGGGGAGCTGTTTTTT
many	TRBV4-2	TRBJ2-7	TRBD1	CASSSGTGEYEQYF	TGTGCCAGCAGCTCCGGTACAGGGGAGTACGAGCAGTACTTC
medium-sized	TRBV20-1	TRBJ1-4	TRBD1	CSAGTATNEKLFF	TGCAGTGCCGGGACAGCAACTAATGAAAAACTGTTTTTT
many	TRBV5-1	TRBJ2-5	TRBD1	CASSSGQPQETQYF	TGCGCCAGCAGCTCGGGACAGCCCCAAGAGACCCAGTACTTC
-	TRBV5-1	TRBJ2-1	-	CASSRLGVEGDNEQFF	TGCGCCAGCAGCAGATTGGGGGTAGAAGGTGACAACGAGCAGTTCTTC
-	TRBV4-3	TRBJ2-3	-	CASSQERGYWTDTQYF	TGCGCCAGCAGCCAAGAGAGGGGGTACTGGACAGATACGCAGTATTTT
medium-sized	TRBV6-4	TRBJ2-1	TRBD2	CASSTGTSGADEQFF	TGTGCCAGCAGTACCGGGACTAGCGGGGCAGATGAGCAGTTCTTC
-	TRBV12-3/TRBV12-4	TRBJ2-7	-	CASSAQPGPHYEQYF	TGTGCCAGCAGTGCCCAACCGGGCCCTCACTACGAGCAGTACTTC
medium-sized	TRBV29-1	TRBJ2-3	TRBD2	CSTGGGTQYF	TGCAGTACTGGGGGGGGTACGCAGTATTTT
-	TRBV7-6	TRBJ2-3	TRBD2	CASSLALAATDTQYF	TGTGCCAGCAGCTTAGCTCTAGCGGCTACAGATACGCAGTATTTT